The 22 T cell receptor beta chains below all came from one sample that was sequenced in a study of T-cell memory formation after mild COVID-19 (dated by TCRdb to the early 2020s). Library construction relied on 5' RACE. Sequencing relied on an Illumina NovaSeq 6000. The public reads were reprocessed in TCRdb via fastp at Q25 and MiXCR, keeping in-frame beta chains. Each entry merges the rows of one CDR3 protein and shows their most common DNA and genes. The table for this sample lists 150,000 to 200,000 distinct CDR3 sequences; around 10% of them were counted only once. In total, the top ten clones hold less than 4% of the sample. Sample: PBMCs or a T cell subset sorted from them (not recorded which). The receptors originated from a man aged 18 to 29 who had mild COVID-19 (a few samples of this study predate the infection). The sample titles of this study are shuffled in the database, so cell type and time point are left out; the donor was told from shared clones.

The gene calls are TRBV12-3 or TRBV12-4 and TRBJ1-3; 9 bases fit TRBD1. The trim removed 6 bases at V and 0 bases at J, leaving 12 bases unmatched. This CDR3 is built from 18 residues. Here the CDR3 reads CASRVATGTGSSGNTIYF. The DNA for the CDR3 is TGTGCCAGCAGAGTGGCTACCGGGACAGGGAGCTCTGGAAACACCATATATTTT.

This chain connects TRBV6-2 or TRBV6-3 to TRBJ2-3, with D unresolved. V lost 5 bases and J 5 bases, leaving 8 bases between the germline ends. Germline V lookup: CDR1 MNHEY, CDR2 SVGEGT. The CDR3 extends over 12 amino acids. In DNA form, the CDR3 reads TGTGCCAGCAGTGAATACGGAGATACGCAGTATTTT. This gives the protein CASSEYGDTQYF.

The table lists this clonotype with many counts. V and J are TRBV18 and TRBJ1-5; a possible D gene is TRBD1 (5 bases). Trimming stripped 2 bases from V and 6 bases from J, with 14 bases between. Germline CDR1 is KGHSH and CDR2 is LQKENI. The CDR3 extends over 15 amino acids. CDR3 in DNA: TGTGCCAGCTCACCATTCCAGGGCGCGGGTCAGCCCCAGCATTTT. Translated: CASSPFQGAGQPQHF.

This clonotype was seen repeatedly, ten times or more. The rearrangement uses TRBV12-3 or TRBV12-4 and TRBJ2-1, with TRBD1 identical over 10 bases. The trim removed 7 bases at V and 7 bases at J, leaving 10 bases unmatched. CDR3 length equals 15 residues. The CDR3 region is CASTLSMGQGNEQFF. CDR3 in DNA: TGTGCCAGCACCCTAAGTATGGGACAGGGGAATGAGCAGTTCTTC.

This rearrangement joins TRBV6-7 to TRBJ2-3; TRBD1 might be the D (6 bases). TRBV6-7 is labeled an ORF, and its function is uncertain. The CDR3 has 14 residues. V shed 7 bases and J shed 2 bases, with 13 bases lying between them. The CDR3 DNA reads as TGTGCCAGCATTGGACAGAGAACCACAGATACGCAGTATTTT. Its translation: CASIGQRTTDTQYF.

This clonotype has just a few counts. V gene TRBV20-1 combines with J gene TRBJ2-1; possible D gene TRBD2, 5 bases. This CDR3 contains 12 residues. Germline assignment: CDR1 DFQATT and CDR2 SNEGSKA (reference sequence). V was pared by 6 bases and J by 6 bases, with 12 bases between. This chain's CDR3 is CSALSLANEQFF. DNA of the CDR3: TGCAGTGCCCTCTCTCTAGCCAATGAGCAGTTCTTC.

On this clonotype: A read error may be the cause here, since a much bigger clone is one base away. The chain recombines TRBV5-5 with TRBJ2-1, with D perhaps matching TRBD2 (6 bases). The germline gives CDR1 SGHKS, CDR2 YYEKEE (reference sequence). The CDR3 contains 15 residues. The CDR3: CASSPLGGLVSEHFF. CDR3 bases: TGTGCCAGCAGCCCGCTGGGGGGTCTCGTGAGTGAGCATTTCTTC.

This clonotype was seen many times. The chain links TRBV5-1 to TRBJ1-2, with D uncertain. V lost 3 bases and J 0 bases, leaving 12 bases between the germline ends. CDR1 is SGHRS, CDR2 YFSETQ, per germline. This CDR3 spans 15 amino acids. The CDR3 nucleotides read TGCGCCAGCAGCTACATTTACCCAGCTAACTATGGCTACACCTTC. Translation gives CASSYIYPANYGYTF.

This clonotype was seen ten or more times. V usage is TRBV5-1 and J usage is TRBJ2-1; 9 positions agree with TRBD2. The ends lost 2 bases at V and 7 bases at J; junction bases unmatched: 7. Germline loops: CDR1 SGHRS, CDR2 YFSETQ. This CDR3 is built from 15 residues. The CDR3 DNA reads TGCGCCAGCAGCTTAGGACTAGCGAGTTGGAATGAGCAGTTCTTC. This gives the protein CASSLGLASWNEQFF.

This clonotype was seen only a few times. The chain employs TRBV4-1 and TRBJ2-5; 8 bases agree with TRBD1. The CDR3 totals 15 residues. CDR1 MGHRA and CDR2 YSYEKL come from the germline V gene. With V trimmed by 2 bases and J by 3 bases, 5 bases remained unmatched. In nucleotides, the CDR3 is TGCGCCAGCAGCCAAAGGGGACAGGCAGAAGAGACCCAGTACTTC. Residues: CASSQRGQAEETQYF.

This clonotype was counted many times. The chain carries TRBV7-2 and TRBJ2-3; 9 positions match TRBD2. The V gene end was trimmed by 2 bases and the J gene end by 2 bases; junction bases not matched to a gene: 2. CDR3 size: 15 residues. Per the germline V gene, CDR1 is SGHTA and CDR2 is FQGNSA. CDR3 amino acids: CASSLSGGNTDTQYF. The CDR3 DNA reads as TGTGCCAGCAGCTTAAGCGGGGGGAACACAGATACGCAGTATTTT.

This clonotype showed up just a few times. This chain connects TRBV6-6 to TRBJ2-1, with 12 bases aligning to TRBD1. The trim removed 5 bases at V and 6 bases at J, leaving 8 bases unmatched. Germline CDR1 reads MNHNY; CDR2 reads SVGAGI (reference sequence). The CDR3 runs to 16 residues. This CDR3 reads CASSQTRDRGLNEQFF. CDR3 in DNA: TGTGCCAGCAGTCAAACCCGGGACAGGGGGCTCAATGAGCAGTTCTTC.

The genes are TRBV7-2 and TRBJ2-7, with D tentatively TRBD1 or TRBD2 (5 bases each). Trimming took 1 base from V and 4 from J, leaving 8 bases between them. Germline CDR1 is SGHTA and CDR2 is FQGNSA. This CDR3 is 13 amino acids long. CDR3 amino acids: CASSLGWGYEQYF. CDR3 in DNA: TGTGCCAGCAGCTTAGGATGGGGGTACGAGCAGTACTTC. Full variable domain (missing parts from reference TRBV7-2 and TRBJ2-7): GAGVSQSPSNKVTEKGKDVELRCDPISGHTALYWYRQSLGQGLEFLIYFQGNSAPDKSGLPSDRFSAERTGGSVSTLTIQRTQQEDSAVYLCASSLGWGYEQYFGPGTRLTVT.

This clonotype has a count of ten or more. The gene calls are TRBV4-1 and TRBJ2-4, with 12 bases lining up with TRBD2. This CDR3 contains 15 residues. Germline V CDR1 and CDR2: MGHRA, YSYEKL. Trimming took 1 base from V and 9 from J; bases not matched to a gene: 4. For the CDR3, the DNA is TGCGCCAGCAGCCAAGGGACTAGCGGGGTGGGCATTCAGTACTTC. Translating gives CASSQGTSGVGIQYF.

V usage is TRBV7-2 and J usage is TRBJ1-2; no clear D gene. V was clipped by 2 bases and J by 5 bases, with 6 bases between them. Germline V CDR1 and CDR2: SGHTA, FQGNSA. There are 12 residues in the CDR3. The CDR3 DNA sequence: TGTGCCAGCAGCTTAAAAGGTTATGGCTACACCTTC. Its translation: CASSLKGYGYTF.

The genes are TRBV20-1 and TRBJ1-5, with 7 bases matching TRBD1. Looked up from germline, CDR1 is DFQATT and CDR2 is SNEGSKA (reference sequence). The CDR3 runs to 15 residues. Trimming removed 0 bases from V and 4 bases from J; junction bases left unmatched: 6. The CDR3 nucleotides read TGCAGTGCTAGAGATCAAGACAGGGAGAATCAGCCCCAGCATTTT. Translating gives CSARDQDRENQPQHF.

This clonotype was found a few times. This CDR3 reads CASSPYSATGREQYF. The CDR3 region has the DNA TGTGCCAGCAGCCCTTATTCGGCGACAGGTCGAGAGCAGTACTTC. The V call is TRBV7-3, the J call TRBJ2-7; D is possibly TRBD1 (6 bases). The CDR3 has 15 residues. CDR1 is SGHTA, CDR2 FQGTGA, per germline. The V gene lost 5 bases and the J gene lost 7 bases, with 21 bases spanning the gap.

The V and J genes are TRBV5-1 and TRBJ1-1; no clear D. The CDR3 sequence is 11 residues long. The V gene's germline CDR1 is SGHRS and CDR2 YFSETQ. V lost 4 bases, J lost 7 bases, and 8 bases lay in between. The CDR3 sequence is CASSGHSEAFF. CDR3 coding DNA: TGCGCCAGCAGCGGCCACAGTGAAGCTTTCTTT.

The rearrangement joins TRBV7-2 to TRBJ2-3; the D is unclear. Trimming took off 4 bases at V and 0 bases at J, with 14 bases between the two ends. The CDR3 length is 16 residues. CDR1 is SGHTA, CDR2 FQGNSA, per germline. This CDR3 reads CASSSGLWASTDTQYF. The CDR3 nucleotides read TGTGCCAGCAGCTCCGGGCTGTGGGCTAGCACAGATACGCAGTATTTT.

This clonotype was picked up many times. The gene calls are TRBV12-3 or TRBV12-4 and TRBJ2-1; perhaps D is TRBD1 or TRBD2 (5 bases each). The V gene lost 6 bases and the J gene lost 7 bases, with 19 bases spanning the gap. The length of the CDR3 is 15 residues. In nucleotides, the CDR3 is TGTGCCAGCAGCCCCAGAGGGGATGCTCGGAATGAGCAGTTCTTC. Translating it yields CASSPRGDARNEQFF.

The CDR3 protein is CASSYQGDQPQHF. For the CDR3, the DNA is TGTGCCAGCAGCTACCAGGGGGATCAGCCCCAGCATTTT. The chain employs TRBV7-2 and TRBJ1-5; 7 nucleotides line up with TRBD1. V lost 4 bases, J lost 5 bases, and 2 bases stayed unmatched. Germline values: CDR1 SGHTA, CDR2 FQGNSA. CDR3 length: 13 amino acids.

V is TRBV9 and J is TRBJ2-7, with TRBD1 identical over 9 bases. Germline-derived CDR1 and CDR2 are SGDLS and YYNGEE. This CDR3 spans 15 amino acids. With V trimmed by 0 bases and J by 2 bases, 3 bases remained unmatched. CDR3 in DNA: TGTGCCAGCAGCGTAGGAGGGACAGGGACCTACGAGCAGTACTTC. This codes for CASSVGGTGTYEQYF. The full variable domain, completed using reference TRBV9 and TRBJ2-7, is DSGVTQTPKHLITATGQRVTLRCSPRSGDLSVYWYQQSLDQGLQFLIQYYNGEERAKGNILERFSAQQFPDLHSELNLSSLELGDSALYFCASSVGGTGTYEQYFGPGTRLTVT.